These 7 T cell receptor beta chains originate from one sample sequenced in a study of T cells in Graves' hyperthyroidism and ophthalmopathy. Template material for amplifying TCR beta CDR3 regions consisted of RNA transcripts. A set of HTBI primers served as the primers for a first-round RT-PCR of the TCR CDR3. MiXCR, run by TCRdb on the multiplex PCR reads, gives a single entry per CDR3 protein. The repertoire has fewer than 900,000 distinct CDR3 sequences, 16% of them found once; the top ten carry around 8.1%. Sequenced sample: blood. These receptors all come from a man aged 18 to 35 with Graves' hyperthyroidism.

This clonotype was observed many times. The chain carries TRBV7-8 and TRBJ2-3, with 7 bases fitting TRBD1. The germline V gene has CDR1 SGHVS and CDR2 FQNEAQ. With 1 base clipped from V and 4 bases from J, the junction kept 5 bases outside the gene matches. CDR3 length equals 15 residues. CDR3 DNA sequence: TGTGCCAGCAGCTTAGGGAGACAGGGTCCAGATACGCAGTATTTT. It is translated as CASSLGRQGPDTQYF.

The V call is TRBV12-3 or TRBV12-4, the J call TRBJ2-7; no clear D gene. This CDR3 is 13 amino acids long. V shed 3 bases and J shed 0 bases, with 6 bases lying between them. The CDR3 region is CASSFPDSYEQYF. The CDR3 DNA reads TGTGCCAGCAGTTTCCCAGACTCCTACGAGCAGTACTTC.

The chain has TRBV7-9 and TRBJ1-1; D not certain. From germline, CDR1 is SEHNR and CDR2 FQNEAQ (reference sequence). The CDR3 extends over 14 amino acids. Trimming pared 3 bases from V and 1 base from J, leaving 9 bases between. The CDR3 DNA reads as TGTGCCAGCAGCTTGATCACAAGGAACACTGAAGCTTTCTTT. Protein sequence: CASSLITRNTEAFF.

This clonotype showed up just a few times. The chain combines TRBV29-1 with TRBJ2-5; maybe TRBD1 (5 bases). Germline V CDR1 and CDR2: SQVTM, ANQGSEA. V was pared by 8 bases and J by 5 bases, with 18 bases between. This CDR3 region has 13 residues. CDR3 in amino acids: CSTHPGIGETQYF. CDR3 bases: TGCAGCACCCATCCAGGGATTGGGGAGACCCAGTACTTC.

This clonotype has a handful of counts. This chain links TRBV19 with TRBJ1-1, with a tentative D call TRBD1 (5 bases). With 0 bases removed from V and 11 bases from J, the gap between germline ends came to 16 bases. Germline CDR1 and CDR2: LNHDA and SQIVND (reference sequence). The CDR3 contains 14 residues. The CDR3 protein is CASSIEEVGAEAFF. The CDR3, as DNA: TGTGCCAGTAGTATAGAAGAAGTTGGGGCGGAGGCTTTCTTT.

Many counts were recorded for this clonotype. The J gene is TRBJ1-5, the V gene TRBV28; D uncertain. Trimming cost V 5 bases and J 4 bases, with 15 bases left between them. The CDR3 runs to 15 residues. Germline assignment: CDR1 MDHEN and CDR2 SYDVKM. The chain's CDR3 is CASSHGLLGNQPQHF. The CDR3 region has the DNA TGTGCCAGCAGTCACGGATTATTAGGGAATCAGCCCCAGCATTTT.

The chain combines TRBV28 with TRBJ2-3; D may be TRBD2 (5 bases). V lost 6 bases and J 3 bases, leaving 10 bases between the germline ends. CDR3 length: 13 residues. Looked up from germline, CDR1 is MDHEN and CDR2 is SYDVKM. The CDR3 nucleotides read TGTGCCAGCAGCGGGATAGCTACAGATACGCAGTATTTT. Translating gives CASSGIATDTQYF.